What follows is one TCR beta chain and its context. Its antigen is unidentified. The PCR contained 60 Vbeta and 13 Jbeta primers. This table comes from immunoSEQ multiplex PCR, and its TCRdb copy is limited to in-frame clones, with some not included. The data show 100,000 to 150,000 clones, under 85% seen once. Trimming took 1 base from V and 5 from J, leaving 21 bases between them. The CDR3 has 18 residues. The germline gives CDR1 SSHAT, CDR2 FNYEAQ (reference sequence). This record belongs to a study of cytomegalovirus exposure and HLA in healthy donors. Study results and caveats: A later analysis found most CMV-associated TCR beta chains apparently HLA-restricted. Later analysis identified a missense DCLRE1C variant that was linked to TCR beta V- and J-gene trimming. When the data were analyzed later, several of the most significant clusters appeared to be linked to common viral pathogens. In an earlier analysis, in roughly 580 donors, most V segments appeared productive either ~87% or ~30% of the time.

The sequence was obtained from a male donor in good health and CMV-seropositive. What was sequenced was PBMCs. The chain links TRBV7-7 to TRBJ1-5, with a weak D call TRBD1 (6 bases). CDR3 nucleotides: TGTGCCAGCAGCTTAGGGACATGGGGGCAAGCCCCGGATCAGCCCCAGCATTTT. Protein: CASSLGTWGQAPDQPQHF.